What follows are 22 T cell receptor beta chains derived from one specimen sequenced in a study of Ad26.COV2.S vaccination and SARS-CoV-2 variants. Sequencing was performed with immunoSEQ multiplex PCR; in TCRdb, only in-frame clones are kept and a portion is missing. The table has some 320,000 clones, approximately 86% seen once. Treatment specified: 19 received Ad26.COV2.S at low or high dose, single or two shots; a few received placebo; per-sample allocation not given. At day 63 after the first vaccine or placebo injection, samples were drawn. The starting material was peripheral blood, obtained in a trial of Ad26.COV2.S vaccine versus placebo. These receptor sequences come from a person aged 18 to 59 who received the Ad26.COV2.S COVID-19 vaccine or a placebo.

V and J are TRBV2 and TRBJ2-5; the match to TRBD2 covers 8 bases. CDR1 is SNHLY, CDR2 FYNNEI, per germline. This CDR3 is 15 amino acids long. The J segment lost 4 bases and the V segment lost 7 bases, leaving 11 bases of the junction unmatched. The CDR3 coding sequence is TGTGCCAGCACCTCCGTGGGTAGCGGGGCAGAGACCCAGTACTTC. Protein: CASTSVGSGAETQYF.

The CDR3 spells CASGLGQGPDEQYF. The CDR3 DNA is TGTGCTAGTGGTTTGGGTCAGGGCCCCGACGAGCAGTACTTC. This chain joins TRBV12-5 and TRBJ2-7; maybe TRBD1 (5 bases). This CDR3 region has 14 residues. Germline CDR1 LGHNT, CDR2 FRNRAP. The V and J ends lost 1 base and 5 bases respectively, with 12 bases between them.

In DNA form, the CDR3 reads TGTGCCAGCAGCACCCTTGGGGGGCACCCCCTCCACTTT. It encodes CASSTLGGHPLHF. The chain links TRBV7-8 to TRBJ1-6; possibly TRBD1 for D (6 bases). This CDR3 is 13 amino acids long. V was trimmed by 5 bases and J by 13 bases, leaving 15 bases between them. Germline CDR1 and CDR2: SGHVS and FQNEAQ.

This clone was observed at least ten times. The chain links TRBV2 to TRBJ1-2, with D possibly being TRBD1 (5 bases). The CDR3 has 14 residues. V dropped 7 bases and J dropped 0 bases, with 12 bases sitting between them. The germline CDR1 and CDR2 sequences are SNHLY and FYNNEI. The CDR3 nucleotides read TGTGCCAGCAACACAGGACCAGCTAACTATGGCTACACCTTC. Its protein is CASNTGPANYGYTF.

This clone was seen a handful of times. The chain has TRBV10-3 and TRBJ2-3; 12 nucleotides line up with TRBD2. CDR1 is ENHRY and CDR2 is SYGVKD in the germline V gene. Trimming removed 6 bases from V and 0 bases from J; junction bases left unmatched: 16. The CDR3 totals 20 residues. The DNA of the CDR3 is TGTGCCATCAGCTTTGAGACGCTAGCGGGGGGGGCGTCTAGCACAGATACGCAGTATTTT. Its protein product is CAISFETLAGGASSTDTQYF.

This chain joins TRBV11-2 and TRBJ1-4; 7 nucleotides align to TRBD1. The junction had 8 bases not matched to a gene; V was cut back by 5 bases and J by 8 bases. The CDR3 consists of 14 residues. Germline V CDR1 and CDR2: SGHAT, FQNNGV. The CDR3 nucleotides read TGTGCCAGCAGCCTGACAGGGATGGAGGAAAAACTGTTTTTT. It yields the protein CASSLTGMEEKLFF.

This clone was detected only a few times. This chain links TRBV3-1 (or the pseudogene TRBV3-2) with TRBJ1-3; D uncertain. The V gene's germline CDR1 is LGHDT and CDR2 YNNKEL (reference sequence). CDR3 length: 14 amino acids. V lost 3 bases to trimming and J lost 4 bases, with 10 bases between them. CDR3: CASSQKGSGNTIYF. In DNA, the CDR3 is TGTGCCAGCAGCCAGAAGGGATCGGGAAACACCATATATTTT.

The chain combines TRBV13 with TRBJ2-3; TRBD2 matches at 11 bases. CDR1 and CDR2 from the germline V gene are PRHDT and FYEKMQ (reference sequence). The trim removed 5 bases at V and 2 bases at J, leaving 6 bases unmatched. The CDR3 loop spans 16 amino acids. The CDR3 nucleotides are TGTGCCAGCAGCCGCGTACTAGCGGGAGACACAGATACGCAGTATTTT. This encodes CASSRVLAGDTDTQYF.

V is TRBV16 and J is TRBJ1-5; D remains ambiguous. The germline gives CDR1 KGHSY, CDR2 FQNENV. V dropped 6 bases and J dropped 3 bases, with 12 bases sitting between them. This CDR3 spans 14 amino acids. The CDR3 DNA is TGTGCCAGCAGGGCGAACCGCCCCAATCAGCCCCAGCATTTT. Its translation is CASRANRPNQPQHF.

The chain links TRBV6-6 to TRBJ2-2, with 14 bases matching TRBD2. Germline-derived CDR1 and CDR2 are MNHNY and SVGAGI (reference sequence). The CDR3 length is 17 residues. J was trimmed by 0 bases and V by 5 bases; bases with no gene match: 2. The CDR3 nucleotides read TGTGCCAGCAGTCGGACTAGCGGGGGGACGAACACCGGGGAGCTGTTTTTT. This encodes CASSRTSGGTNTGELFF.

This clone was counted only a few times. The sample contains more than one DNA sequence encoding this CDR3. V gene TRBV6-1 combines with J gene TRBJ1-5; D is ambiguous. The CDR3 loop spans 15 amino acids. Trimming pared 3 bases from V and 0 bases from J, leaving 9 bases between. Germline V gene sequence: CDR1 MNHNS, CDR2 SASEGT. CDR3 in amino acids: CASSEGSYSNQPQHF. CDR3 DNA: TGTGCCAGCAGTGAGGGGTCGTATAGCAATCAGCCCCAGCATTTT.

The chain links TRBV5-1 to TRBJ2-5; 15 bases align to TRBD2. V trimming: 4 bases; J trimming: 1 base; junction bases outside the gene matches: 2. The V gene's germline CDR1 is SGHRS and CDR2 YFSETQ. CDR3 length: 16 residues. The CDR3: CASSQGLAGGQETQYF. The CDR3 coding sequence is TGCGCCAGCAGCCAGGGACTAGCGGGGGGCCAAGAGACCCAGTACTTC.

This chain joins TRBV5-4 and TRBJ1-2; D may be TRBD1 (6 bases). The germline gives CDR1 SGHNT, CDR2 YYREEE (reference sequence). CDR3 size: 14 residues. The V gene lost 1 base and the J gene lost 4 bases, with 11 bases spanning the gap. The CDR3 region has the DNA TGTGCCAGCAGCTTGAAGGGGGTCAGCTATGGCTACACCTTC. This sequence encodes CASSLKGVSYGYTF.

CDR3 nucleotide sequence: TGTGCCAGCAGTGTGTTTAAGGGTTCACCCCTCCACTTT. This codes for CASSVFKGSPLHF. This rearrangement joins TRBV6-4 to TRBJ1-6, with D hard to call. V dropped 4 bases and J dropped 9 bases, with 10 bases sitting between them. This CDR3 contains 13 residues. The germline CDR1 and CDR2 sequences are MRHNA and SNTAGT.

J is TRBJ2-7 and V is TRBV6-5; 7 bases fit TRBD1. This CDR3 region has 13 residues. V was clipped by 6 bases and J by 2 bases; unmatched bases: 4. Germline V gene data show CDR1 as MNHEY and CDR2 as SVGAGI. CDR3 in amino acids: CASSLTGTYEQYF. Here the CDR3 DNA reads TGTGCCAGCAGCCTGACAGGGACCTACGAGCAGTACTTC.

CDR3 sequence reads: CASSLHQGRTYEQYF. The CDR3 DNA follows: TGTGCCAGCAGCCTACATCAGGGCAGAACCTACGAGCAGTACTTC. This chain connects TRBV21-1 to TRBJ2-7; the table's D call, TRBD1, has no DNA check behind it. TRBV21-1 represents a pseudogene. The CDR3 spans 15 residues.

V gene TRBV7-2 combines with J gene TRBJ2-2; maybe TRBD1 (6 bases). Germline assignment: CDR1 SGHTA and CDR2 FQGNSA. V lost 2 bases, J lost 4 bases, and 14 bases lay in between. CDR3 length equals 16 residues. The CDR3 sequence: CASSLRSGQGTGELFF. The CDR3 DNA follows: TGTGCCAGCAGCTTAAGATCGGGACAAGGCACCGGGGAGCTGTTTTTT.

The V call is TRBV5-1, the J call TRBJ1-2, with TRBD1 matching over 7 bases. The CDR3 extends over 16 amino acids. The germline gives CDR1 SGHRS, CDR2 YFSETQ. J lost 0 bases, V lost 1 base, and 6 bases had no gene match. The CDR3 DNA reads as TGCGCCAGCAGCTTGACAGGGGAGGTTTCTAACTATGGCTACACCTTC. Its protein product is CASSLTGEVSNYGYTF.

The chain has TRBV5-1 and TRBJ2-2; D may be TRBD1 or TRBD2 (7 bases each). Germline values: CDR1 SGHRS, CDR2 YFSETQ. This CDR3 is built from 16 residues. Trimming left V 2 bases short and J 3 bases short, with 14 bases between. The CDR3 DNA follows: TGCGCCAGCAGCTTCCCAGGGGGGGGACACACCGGGGAGCTGTTTTTT. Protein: CASSFPGGGHTGELFF. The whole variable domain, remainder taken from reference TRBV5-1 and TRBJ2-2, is KAGVTQTPRYLIKTRGQQVTLSCSPISGHRSVSWYQQTPGQGLQFLFEYFSETQRNKGNFPGRFSGRQFSNSRSEMNVSTLELGDSALYLCASSFPGGGHTGELFFGEGSRLTVL.

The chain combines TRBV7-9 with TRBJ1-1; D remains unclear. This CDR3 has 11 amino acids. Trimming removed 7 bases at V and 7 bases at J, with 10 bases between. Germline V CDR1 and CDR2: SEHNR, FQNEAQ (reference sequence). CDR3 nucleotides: TGTGCCAGCACCGATGTCGTTGAAGCTTTCTTT. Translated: CASTDVVEAFF.

CDR3 in amino acids: CASSGGMNTEAFF. CDR3 in DNA: TGTGCCAGCAGCGGAGGGATGAACACTGAAGCTTTCTTT. This chain uses TRBV9 with TRBJ1-1; D is uncertain. CDR1 SGDLS and CDR2 YYNGEE come from the germline V gene. This CDR3 has 13 residues. Trimming took off 3 bases at V and 0 bases at J, with 6 bases between the two ends.

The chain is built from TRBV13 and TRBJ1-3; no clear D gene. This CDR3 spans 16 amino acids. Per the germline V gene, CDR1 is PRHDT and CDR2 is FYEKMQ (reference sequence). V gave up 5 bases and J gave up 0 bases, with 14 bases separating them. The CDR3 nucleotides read TGTGCCAGCAGCGCCCTAACTGATAGCTCTGGAAACACCATATATTTT. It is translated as CASSALTDSSGNTIYF.